This is a list of T cell receptor beta chains from one sample in a study of cytomegalovirus exposure and HLA in healthy donors. The method was immunoSEQ multiplex PCR; TCRdb's version includes in-frame clones alone and lacks a portion of them. The sample has more than 95,000 clones; over 75% are singletons. Sequenced: PBMCs. These receptors were collected from a woman aged 18-30 years in good health and CMV-seropositive. CDR3s include the opening cysteine and the closing phenylalanine or tryptophan. The D gene is left open where the match is weak. Expanded clones are given a class, and other clones once, few, many or no size at all.

d_call clone_size j_call v_call cdr3_aa cdr3_nt
TRBD1 . TRBJ1-3 TRBV6-1 CASSDTGGSGNTIYF TGTGCCAGCAGTGATACAGGGGGCTCTGGAAACACCATATATTTT
. . TRBJ2-7 TRBV30 CAWAGPVRYEQYF TGTGCCTGGGCGGGGCCTGTAAGATACGAGCAGTACTTC
TRBD2 . TRBJ2-7 TRBV12-5 CASGLVGGAYEQYF TGTGCTAGTGGTTTGGTCGGGGGGGCCTACGAGCAGTACTTC
TRBD2 once TRBJ2-1 TRBV30 CAILAGAGREQFF TGTGCTATTCTAGCGGGAGCAGGTCGTGAGCAGTTCTTC
. . TRBJ2-7 TRBV7-8 CASSFGTGGGEQYF TGTGCCAGCAGCTTCGGGACAGGCGGGGGCGAGCAGTACTTC
. few TRBJ1-1 TRBV6-1 CASSVAINTEAFF TGTGCCAGCAGTGTCGCGATTAACACTGAAGCTTTCTTT
TRBD1 . TRBJ1-5 TRBV28 CASTRTGLSQPQHF TGTGCCAGCACCAGGACAGGGCTAAGTCAGCCCCAGCATTTT
TRBD2 . TRBJ2-1 TRBV28 CASSTAGGLFEQFF TGTGCCAGCAGTACGGCGGGAGGGCTGTTTGAGCAGTTCTTC
TRBD1 . TRBJ2-3 TRBV6-1 CASNDRQGATDTQYF TGTGCCAGCAATGACCGACAGGGGGCTACAGATACGCAGTATTTT
TRBD1 . TRBJ2-7 TRBV10-2 CASIGTGDYEQYF TGCGCCAGCATTGGTACAGGGGACTACGAGCAGTACTTC
TRBD2 . TRBJ2-7 TRBV5-1 CASGLAGAGEQYF TGCGCCAGCGGACTAGCGGGAGCTGGGGAGCAGTACTTC
TRBD2 . TRBJ2-1 TRBV6-1 CASSGTSGVYNEQFF TGTGCCAGCAGCGGGACTAGCGGGGTATACAATGAGCAGTTCTTC
. . TRBJ2-3 TRBV5-4 CASSHSYAADTQYF TGTGCCAGCAGCCATAGTTATGCGGCAGATACGCAGTATTTT
. . TRBJ2-1 TRBV25-1 CASSDHRDTRVNEQFF TGTGCCAGCAGTGATCACAGGGATACCCGGGTAAATGAGCAGTTCTTC
. once TRBJ2-7 TRBV11-2 CASRPTMSYEQYF TGTGCCAGCAGGCCCACTATGTCCTACGAGCAGTACTTC
. . TRBJ1-3 TRBV6-1 CASSFDRTGNTIYF TGTGCCAGCAGTTTTGACAGGACTGGAAACACCATATATTTT
TRBD2 few TRBJ2-7 TRBV2 CASRSEIAGDGEQYF TGTGCCAGCAGGTCTGAGATAGCGGGAGACGGAGAGCAGTACTTC
TRBD2 once TRBJ2-7 TRBV28 CASSFVAGERSYEQYF TGTGCCAGCAGTTTTGTAGCGGGAGAGCGCTCCTACGAGCAGTACTTC
TRBD2 . TRBJ2-5 TRBV19 CASSSGTSGHYQETQYF TGTGCCAGTAGCAGCGGGACTAGCGGGCATTACCAAGAGACCCAGTACTTC
. . TRBJ1-4 TRBV4-2 CASSQGSSGRLFF TGTGCCAGCAGCCAAGGATCCTCAGGCCGACTGTTTTTT
. . TRBJ2-3 TRBV5-1 CASSLWGDSTDTQYF TGCGCCAGCAGCTTGTGGGGAGACAGCACAGATACGCAGTATTTT
TRBD1 once TRBJ2-7 TRBV2 CASSEVGTGGQYF TGTGCCAGCAGTGAAGTGGGGACAGGGGGGCAGTACTTC
TRBD2 . TRBJ2-7 TRBV28 CASSGLPTSGRDPHYEQYF TGTGCCAGCAGTGGCCTTCCGACTAGCGGGAGAGATCCCCACTACGAGCAGTACTTC
TRBD2 . TRBJ2-3 TRBV2 CASRAGGGESTDTQYF TGTGCCAGCAGGGCGGGAGGGGGGGAGAGCACAGATACGCAGTATTTT
. . TRBJ2-1 TRBV2 CASSEAGLYNEQFF TGTGCCAGCAGTGAAGCCGGACTATACAATGAGCAGTTCTTC
TRBD2 few TRBJ2-1 TRBV29-1 CSVFPGTSASEQFF TGCAGCGTCTTTCCGGGGACTAGTGCTAGTGAGCAGTTCTTC
. . TRBJ1-1 TRBV5-6 CASSLNGGGTEAFF TGTGCCAGCAGCTTGAATGGGGGAGGCACTGAAGCTTTCTTT
. . TRBJ2-7 TRBV7-9 CASSPSGGSYEQYF TGTGCCAGCAGCCCCTCCGGCGGCTCCTACGAGCAGTACTTC